This section outlines one TCR beta chain sequence together with its context. Its antigen is still unknown. This entry belongs to a study of identical twins. A universal primer binding site was introduced by template switching. The final cDNA contained unique molecular identifiers. TCRdb ran MiXCR on the 5' RACE reads and lists one entry per CDR3 protein. Among around 510,000 distinct CDR3 sequences listed, over 11% were seen once. The V segment lost 5 bases and the J segment 1 base; nucleotides outside the gene matches: 6. The CDR3 is 15 amino acids. Study conclusions and caveats: Within cord blood, abundant beta clonotypes carried fewer insertions, but memory repertoires showed no such trend. In zero-insertion analyses, partial confounding could arise from invariant MAIT and iNKT cells.

The same sample was also used in a study of yellow fever vaccine responses in identical twins.

V usage is TRBV12-3 or TRBV12-4 and J usage is TRBJ1-1; 8 bases are a match to TRBD1. Sequenced material: CD4+ T cells sorted from blood. This clonotype was sampled from a woman aged 18-30 years in good health. The CDR3 DNA reads TGTGCCAGCAGTAAACAGACAGGGGCGAACACTGAAGCTTTCTTT. This encodes CASSKQTGANTEAFF.